The entry that follows covers one TCR beta chain sequence. PCR primers comprised 60 Vbeta and 13 Jbeta primers. The protocol was immunoSEQ multiplex PCR, while the TCRdb copy is restricted to in-frame clones and leaves out a portion. Recorded here are tens of thousands of clones; the top ten clones represent approximately 1.4%. The data were obtained in a study of cytomegalovirus exposure and HLA in healthy donors. The sample consisted of PBMCs. The clonotype comes from a woman aged 60-75 years in good health and CMV-seronegative.

In DNA form, the CDR3 reads TGTGCCAGCAGTTACGCTACAGGAGAGCAGTTCTTC. This translates into CASSYATGEQFF. V is TRBV6-6 and J is TRBJ2-1, with D possibly matching TRBD1 (5 bases). The CDR3 is 12 residues long. CDR1 and CDR2 from the germline V gene are MNHNY and SVGAGI (reference sequence). V gave up 2 bases and J gave up 10 bases, with 9 bases separating them.